One sample yielded the 6 T cell receptor beta chains listed below, sequenced in a study of T cells in tuberculosis. Clones were read by immunoSEQ multiplex PCR, and TCRdb kept only the in-frame ones, dropping some. The sample holds 45,000 or so clones; over 90% are singletons and the top ten take 7% to 9%. Material for sequencing was PBMCs. Receptors originate from a donor between 10 and 35 years old with latent tuberculosis or without tuberculosis infection.

The rearrangement links TRBV30 to TRBJ2-4; no definite D call. The CDR3 runs to 13 residues. The germline V and J ends were trimmed by 4 bases and 3 bases, with 10 bases remaining between them. Germline CDR1 reads GTSNPN; CDR2 reads SVGIG (reference sequence). The CDR3 bases are TGTGCCTGGACTGTAGACAACAAAAACATTCAGTACTTC. Residues: CAWTVDNKNIQYF.

J is TRBJ2-7 and V is TRBV2; 7 bases map to TRBD1. This CDR3 comprises 13 residues. Per the germline V gene, CDR1 is SNHLY and CDR2 is FYNNEI. V gave up 6 bases and J gave up 6 bases; unmatched junction bases: 8. CDR3 DNA sequence: TGTGCCAGCAGCCAAATGACAGGGCTCGAGCAGTACTTC. Its protein product is CASSQMTGLEQYF.

The chain recombines TRBV5-1 with TRBJ2-1; TRBD1 agrees at 8 bases. This CDR3 has 14 residues. CDR1 and CDR2 from the germline V gene are SGHRS and YFSETQ. V lost 4 bases and J lost 6; bases outside the gene matches: 6. The DNA of the CDR3 is TGCGCCAGCAGCCTAGGGACAGGTGGCAATGAGCAGTTCTTC. It specifies CASSLGTGGNEQFF.

The genes are TRBV7-8 and TRBJ1-1, with D possibly TRBD1 on 5 matching bases. Germline V lookup: CDR1 SGHVS, CDR2 FQNEAQ. Trimming stripped 5 bases from V and 1 base from J, with 14 bases between. This CDR3 region has 15 residues. The DNA of the CDR3 is TGTGCCAGCAGCCAACAGACAGACTCGAACACTGAAGCTTTCTTT. Its protein product is CASSQQTDSNTEAFF.

This clone appeared a single time. CDR3 nucleotides: TGTGCCAGCAGATTTTTGGCGGGAAACACTGAAGCTTTCTTT. It yields the protein CASRFLAGNTEAFF. The chain has TRBV28 and TRBJ1-1; D remains ambiguous. The CDR3 loop spans 14 amino acids. The germline V and J ends were trimmed by 6 bases and 2 bases, with 13 bases remaining between them. Germline values: CDR1 MDHEN, CDR2 SYDVKM. Full variable domain (remainder filled in from reference TRBV28 and TRBJ1-1): DVKVTQSSRYLVKRTGEKVFLECVQDMDHENMFWYRQDPGLGLRLIYFSYDVKMKEKGDIPEGYSVSREKKERFSLILESASTNQTSMYLCASRFLAGNTEAFFGQGTRLTVV.

The chain couples TRBV7-3 to TRBJ1-2, with a weak D call TRBD1 (6 bases). This CDR3 has 17 amino acids. With 2 bases removed from V and 5 bases from J, the gap between germline ends came to 21 bases. CDR1 and CDR2 (germline): SGHTA, FQGTGA. The CDR3 sequence: CASSLGEQGERTYGYTF. The CDR3, as DNA: TGTGCCAGCAGCTTAGGCGAACAGGGAGAAAGAACTTATGGCTACACCTTC.